Each of the 4 T cell receptor beta chains below was sequenced from the same sample in a study of regulatory T cells in long-lasting Graves disease. In building TCR beta libraries, iRepertoire HTBI primers were used together with Arm-PCR of CDR3 regions. Each CDR3 protein is one row after TCRdb ran MiXCR on the multiplex PCR reads. Of 600,000 to 650,000 distinct CDR3 sequences listed, around 17% were seen once; the top ten hold under 20%. Sample time point: newly diagnosed GD, antithyroid drugs for less than 3 months. With RNA extracted from PBMCs as input, the TCR library was made. These data also formed part of another study, on T cells in Graves' hyperthyroidism and ophthalmopathy.

The sample here was peripheral blood mononuclear cells (PBMCs), taken at new diagnosis, from a patient treated with antithyroid drugs. The receptors here all came from a woman aged 30 to 39 with Graves disease.

This clonotype was seen many times. This sequence joins TRBV24-1 and TRBJ2-1; 7 positions match TRBD2. CDR1 and CDR2 (germline): KGHDR, SFDVKD. J was trimmed by 0 bases and V by 3 bases; bases with no gene match: 13. This CDR3 comprises 19 residues. The chain's CDR3 is CATSDPKPTSASSYNEQFF. CDR3 sequence (DNA): TGTGCCACCAGTGATCCCAAACCCACTAGCGCCAGCTCCTACAATGAGCAGTTCTTC.

The sample holds many counts of this clonotype. This rearrangement joins TRBV10-3 to TRBJ2-1, with 8 bases matching TRBD1. V lost 10 bases to trimming and J lost 10 bases; unmatched junction nucleotides: 9. The CDR3 has 12 residues. Germline V CDR1 and CDR2: ENHRY, SYGVKD. The CDR3 loop reads CATTGQGGEQFF. Written as DNA, the CDR3 is TGTGCCACCACAGGACAGGGCGGAGAGCAGTTCTTC.

The chain couples TRBV19 to TRBJ1-5; 7 positions match TRBD1. Germline CDR1 is LNHDA and CDR2 is SQIVND (reference sequence). The CDR3 spans 15 residues. Trimming removed 6 bases from V and 2 bases from J; junction bases left unmatched: 7. CDR3 region: CASSTEGARNQPQHF. As DNA, the CDR3 is TGTGCCAGTAGCACCGAGGGGGCGCGCAATCAGCCCCAGCATTTT.

The chain carries TRBV4-1 and TRBJ1-2; possibly TRBD1 for D (6 bases). The length of the CDR3 is 16 residues. V lost 0 bases to trimming and J lost 10 bases, with 21 bases between them. The V gene's germline CDR1 is MGHRA and CDR2 YSYEKL. The CDR3 region is CASSQDQIYGQPSYTF. In DNA, the CDR3 is TGCGCCAGCAGCCAAGACCAAATATACGGACAGCCGTCCTACACCTTC.